One sample yielded the 12 T cell receptor beta chains listed below, sequenced in a study of T cells in Graves' hyperthyroidism and ophthalmopathy. What was amplified from RNA transcripts were TCR beta CDR3 regions. Researchers ran a first-round RT-PCR on the TCR CDR3 using the HTBI primer set. From the multiplex PCR reads, TCRdb called clonotypes with MiXCR, one entry per CDR3 protein. Here the sample spans a few hundred thousand distinct CDR3 sequences, 15% to 18% being singletons. Sequenced: blood. Source of these receptors: a woman aged 25 to 39 with Graves' hyperthyroidism.

The genes are TRBV29-1 and TRBJ1-1; 7 bases align to TRBD1. The V gene's germline CDR1 is SQVTM and CDR2 ANQGSEA. V gave up 7 bases and J gave up 1 base; unmatched junction bases: 3. The CDR3 sequence is 12 residues long. The CDR3 sequence: CSGYRGNTEAFF. The CDR3 DNA sequence: TGCAGCGGCTACAGGGGGAACACTGAAGCTTTCTTT.

This clonotype appeared many times. The limits of the CDR3 on the DNA are not certain, so only TCRdb's listed CDR3 is given. This chain joins TRBV6-2 or TRBV6-3 and TRBJ2-1; whether TRBD1, the table's D call, matches the DNA was not checked. The CDR3 has 14 residues if both end residues are counted. Germline values: CDR1 MNHEY, CDR2 SVGEGT. The chain's CDR3 is CASSSSGQHNEQFF.

This clonotype was found many times. The gene calls are TRBV18 and TRBJ2-4; D is undetermined. The germline V gene encodes CDR1 KGHSH and CDR2 LQKENI. Trimming cost V 3 bases and J 0 bases, with 6 bases left between them. The CDR3 covers 14 residues. CDR3 DNA: TGTGCCAGCTCACCGCAGGTAGCCAAAAACATTCAGTACTTC. Translated, it gives CASSPQVAKNIQYF.

This clonotype appeared many times. The V gene is TRBV2, the J gene TRBJ2-1, with TRBD2 matching over 10 bases. The CDR3 has 15 amino acids. Germline assignment: CDR1 SNHLY and CDR2 FYNNEI. Trimming removed 5 bases from V and 8 bases from J; junction bases left unmatched: 9. In nucleotides, the CDR3 is TGTGCCAGCAGTTTTCTAGCGGGAGATCGGTATGAGCAGTTCTTC. This codes for CASSFLAGDRYEQFF.

V gene TRBV7-2 combines with J gene TRBJ2-1; possible D gene TRBD2, 5 bases. V lost 5 bases and J lost 10, with 18 bases in between. This CDR3 region has 14 residues. Germline V gene lookup returns CDR1 SGHTA and CDR2 FQGNSA. This CDR3 reads CASSPGHFSGEQFF. Written as DNA, the CDR3 is TGTGCCAGCAGCCCCGGGCATTTTTCGGGGGAGCAGTTCTTC.

This clonotype was found many times. V and J are TRBV28 and TRBJ2-7; D might be TRBD2 (7 bases). The CDR3 is 14 residues long. V lost 8 bases, J lost 2 bases, and 16 bases lay in between. Germline assignment: CDR1 MDHEN and CDR2 SYDVKM. CDR3 nucleotide sequence: TGTGCCAGCCGAGGGGGGGCCTGGGCCTACGAGCAGTACTTC. It specifies CASRGGAWAYEQYF. Drawing the rest from reference TRBV28 and TRBJ2-7, the complete variable domain is DVKVTQSSRYLVKRTGEKVFLECVQDMDHENMFWYRQDPGLGLRLIYFSYDVKMKEKGDIPEGYSVSREKKERFSLILESASTNQTSMYLCASRGGAWAYEQYFGPGTRLTVT.

This sequence joins TRBV15 and TRBJ2-1, with TRBD1 matching over 8 bases. CDR1 is LNHNV, CDR2 YYDKDF, per germline (reference sequence). J lost 4 bases, V lost 1 base, and 3 bases had no gene match. The CDR3 is 15 amino acids. The CDR3 sequence is CATSRGQGAYNEQFF. CDR3 coding DNA: TGTGCCACCAGCAGAGGCCAGGGGGCTTACAATGAGCAGTTCTTC.

The sample holds many counts of this clonotype. The genes are TRBV19 and TRBJ2-5; D is undetermined. V lost 9 bases, J lost 5 bases, and 16 bases lay in between. CDR3 length: 13 amino acids. Germline loops: CDR1 LNHDA, CDR2 SQIVND (reference sequence). The CDR3 DNA reads TGTGCCAGCACACGGAACGATCAGGAGACCCAGTACTTC. It codes for CASTRNDQETQYF. The variable domain in full, completed from reference TRBV19 and TRBJ2-5, reads DGGITQSPKYLFRKEGQNVTLSCEQNLNHDAMYWYRQDPGQGLRLIYYSQIVNDFQKGDIAEGYSVSREKKESFPLTVTSAQKNPTAFYLCASTRNDQETQYFGPGTRLLVL.

The J gene is TRBJ2-3, the V gene TRBV19, with a tentative D call TRBD1 (5 bases). The V end was cut by 4 bases, the J end by 1 base, with 12 bases between. The germline V gene has CDR1 LNHDA and CDR2 SQIVND (reference sequence). This CDR3 spans 15 amino acids. The CDR3 DNA reads as TGTGCCAGTAGTAGGCGCCAAGGGGGCACAGATACGCAGTATTTT. It codes for CASSRRQGGTDTQYF. The full variable domain, in which reference TRBV19 and TRBJ2-3 provide the parts outside the CDR3, is DGGITQSPKYLFRKEGQNVTLSCEQNLNHDAMYWYRQDPGQGLRLIYYSQIVNDFQKGDIAEGYSVSREKKESFPLTVTSAQKNPTAFYLCASSRRQGGTDTQYFGPGTRLTVL.

The CDR3 is CASSIGDTQYF. The DNA for the CDR3 is TGTGCCAGTAGTATTGGAGATACGCAGTATTTT. This chain joins TRBV19 and TRBJ2-3; no firm D call. The V gene lost 3 bases and the J gene lost 5 bases, with 3 bases spanning the gap. Per the germline V gene, CDR1 is LNHDA and CDR2 is SQIVND (reference sequence). CDR3 length equals 11 residues.

This clonotype occurred many times. V gene TRBV28 combines with J gene TRBJ1-5, with D tentatively TRBD1 (5 bases). The CDR3 is 16 residues long. Germline-derived CDR1 and CDR2 are MDHEN and SYDVKM. The V end lost 3 bases, the J end lost 0 bases, and 12 bases lay between the germline ends. This CDR3 is CASSFGTEYSNQPQHF. The CDR3 nucleotides are TGTGCCAGCAGTTTCGGGACGGAGTATAGCAATCAGCCCCAGCATTTT.

Ten or more counts support this clonotype. The J gene is TRBJ2-1, the V gene TRBV7-2, with unresolved D. V lost 1 base and J lost 7, with 8 bases in between. The CDR3 consists of 13 residues. Per the germline V gene, CDR1 is SGHTA and CDR2 is FQGNSA. CDR3 bases: TGTGCCAGCAGCTTAGAGGTTAAGAATGAGCAGTTCTTC. Amino acid sequence: CASSLEVKNEQFF.